Below, 22 T cell receptor beta chains from the same sample are listed, as sequenced in a study of somatic mutations in cytotoxic T cells in rheumatoid arthritis. Sequencing was performed with immunoSEQ multiplex PCR; in TCRdb, only in-frame clones are kept and a portion is missing. The repertoire has 17,000 or so clones, around 75% of them found once; the top ten carry about a sixth. Material: CD8+ T cells sorted from blood. The receptor set was obtained from an adult with rheumatoid arthritis.

The rearrangement uses TRBV5-4 and TRBJ1-2; perhaps TRBD1 as D (6 bases). The ends were cut back, 4 bases at V and 4 bases at J, with 11 bases in the middle. The germline gives CDR1 SGHNT, CDR2 YYREEE (reference sequence). There are 13 residues in the CDR3. DNA of the CDR3: TGTGCCAGCAGCGTTCGGGACACCTATGGCTACACCTTC. It specifies CASSVRDTYGYTF.

This chain links TRBV12-5 with TRBJ1-5, with D hard to call. The CDR3 spans 14 residues. CDR1 LGHNT and CDR2 FRNRAP come from the germline V gene. V dropped 1 base and J dropped 6 bases, with 10 bases sitting between them. This chain's CDR3 is CASGLGLIGQPQHF. The CDR3 nucleotides are TGTGCTAGTGGTTTGGGCCTTATAGGTCAGCCCCAGCATTTT.

This clone came up once. The chain carries TRBV27 and TRBJ2-1, with TRBD1 matching 7 bases. This CDR3 has 18 amino acids. CDR1 is MNHEY and CDR2 is SMNVEV in the germline V gene (reference sequence). With 5 bases clipped from V and 1 base from J, the junction kept 14 bases outside the gene matches. The CDR3 region has the DNA TGTGCCAGCAGTCCGTACGACCCAGGGACAGATTCCTACAATGAGCAGTTCTTC. The encoded protein is CASSPYDPGTDSYNEQFF.

This clone has only one observation. The V call is TRBV9, the J call TRBJ2-5, with TRBD2 matching 9 bases. V was clipped by 0 bases and J by 5 bases; unmatched bases: 5. This CDR3 contains 15 residues. From germline, CDR1 is SGDLS and CDR2 YYNGEE. The CDR3 DNA reads as TGTGCCAGCAGCGTAGAGGAAGCGGGGGGTGAGACCCAGTACTTC. As protein: CASSVEEAGGETQYF. Complete variable domain (other parts from reference TRBV9 and TRBJ2-5): DSGVTQTPKHLITATGQRVTLRCSPRSGDLSVYWYQQSLDQGLQFLIQYYNGEERAKGNILERFSAQQFPDLHSELNLSSLELGDSALYFCASSVEEAGGETQYFGPGTRLLVL.

V is TRBV27 and J is TRBJ1-5, with D tentatively TRBD1 (6 bases). The germline V gene has CDR1 MNHEY and CDR2 SMNVEV (reference sequence). Between the trimmed V and J ends, which lost 6 bases and 2 bases, there was a span of 14 bases. The CDR3 is made up of 15 amino acids. CDR3 nucleotide sequence: TGTGCCAGCAGACCGACAGGAAGGGGCAATCAGCCCCAGCATTTT. Its protein is CASRPTGRGNQPQHF.

CDR3 nucleotide sequence: TGTGCCAGCAGACCAGGACAGGGCGGCAATCAGCCCCAGCATTTT. This translates into CASRPGQGGNQPQHF. The chain links TRBV6-5 to TRBJ1-5; 8 positions match TRBD1. Looked up from germline, CDR1 is MNHEY and CDR2 is SVGAGI. The CDR3 is 15 amino acids. J was trimmed by 2 bases and V by 6 bases; bases with no gene match: 6.

V usage is TRBV27 and J usage is TRBJ2-3; TRBD1 matches 7 bases. The trim removed 4 bases at V and 4 bases at J, leaving 14 bases unmatched. Germline V gives CDR1 MNHEY, CDR2 SMNVEV (reference sequence). This CDR3 region has 17 residues. In DNA, the CDR3 is TGTGCCAGCAGTTCCCCCTTACAGGGGATGGTAGCAGATACGCAGTATTTT. As protein: CASSSPLQGMVADTQYF.

The CDR3 nucleotides are TGTGCCAGCAGTGAATGGGGGACAGGGTCCTACGAGCAGTACTTC. The encoded protein is CASSEWGTGSYEQYF. The rearrangement uses TRBV6-1 and TRBJ2-7, with TRBD1 matching 9 bases. The CDR3 extends over 15 amino acids. Unmatched junction bases numbered 3, after V lost 2 bases and J lost 1 base. The germline gives CDR1 MNHNS, CDR2 SASEGT.

The chain links TRBV7-9 to TRBJ2-1; 10 nucleotides align to TRBD2. The germline gives CDR1 SEHNR, CDR2 FQNEAQ (reference sequence). This CDR3 has 17 amino acids. The V gene end was trimmed by 5 bases and the J gene end by 3 bases; junction bases not matched to a gene: 10. CDR3 amino acids: CASSPSGTSENYNEQFF. The CDR3 DNA is TGTGCCAGCAGCCCTTCCGGGACTAGCGAGAACTACAATGAGCAGTTCTTC.

The rearrangement links TRBV18 to TRBJ2-7; the D gene could be TRBD1 or TRBD2 (6 bases each). CDR1 and CDR2 from the germline V gene are KGHSH and LQKENI. V lost 2 bases and J lost 0, with 14 bases in between. This CDR3 contains 16 residues. CDR3 loop: CASSPARGHSSYEQYF. For the CDR3, the DNA is TGTGCCAGCTCACCAGCTCGGGGGCACTCCTCCTACGAGCAGTACTTC.

This chain connects TRBV2 to TRBJ1-1; TRBD1 matches at 7 bases. This CDR3 region has 13 residues. With 6 bases clipped from V and 7 bases from J, the junction kept 8 bases outside the gene matches. Germline-derived CDR1 and CDR2 are SNHLY and FYNNEI. The CDR3 region has the DNA TGTGCCAGCAGGACCGCGGGACAGATTGAAGCTTTCTTT. It is translated as CASRTAGQIEAFF.

The chain combines TRBV25-1 with TRBJ2-3; D uncertain. This CDR3 region has 12 residues. The germline gives CDR1 MGHDK, CDR2 SYGVNS. Between the trimmed V and J ends, which lost 2 bases and 4 bases, there was a span of 4 bases. This chain's CDR3 is CASSEGADTQYF. The CDR3 nucleotides are TGTGCCAGCAGTGAAGGGGCAGATACGCAGTATTTT.

V and J are TRBV2 and TRBJ2-5; no clear D gene. V was pared by 6 bases and J by 4 bases, with 3 bases between. CDR3 length: 10 amino acids. CDR1 SNHLY and CDR2 FYNNEI come from the germline V gene. The CDR3 region has the DNA TGTGCCAGCAGAGGAGAGACCCAGTACTTC. It is translated as CASRGETQYF.

The gene calls are TRBV2 and TRBJ2-5; possible D gene TRBD2, 8 bases. Trimming shortened V by 6 bases and J by 3 bases, and 29 bases separated the two germline ends. The germline V gene has CDR1 SNHLY and CDR2 FYNNEI. This CDR3 has 19 residues. In DNA form, the CDR3 reads TGTGCCAGCAGCGAACCTGGGACAGATAACCGACTAGCGAAAGAGACCCAGTACTTC. As protein: CASSEPGTDNRLAKETQYF.

This clone was detected only a few times. The genes are TRBV7-9 and TRBJ1-6, with a tentative D call TRBD1 (6 bases). CDR3 size: 15 residues. With 5 bases removed from V and 9 bases from J, the gap between germline ends came to 17 bases. Looked up from germline, CDR1 is SEHNR and CDR2 is FQNEAQ (reference sequence). CDR3 in amino acids: CASSTTGSLRSPLHF. CDR3 sequence (DNA): TGTGCCAGCAGCACCACAGGGTCCCTTCGTTCACCCCTCCACTTT.

This clone is a singleton in its sample. In DNA, the CDR3 is TGTGCCAGCAGCTTAGTGGGACAGGGTTTGACTAATGAAAAACTGTTTTTT. Encoded protein: CASSLVGQGLTNEKLFF. The chain links TRBV7-8 to TRBJ1-4; TRBD1 aligns across 9 bases. After removal of 1 base from V and 2 bases from J, the junction contained 5 bases not matched to a gene. This CDR3 region has 17 residues. The germline gives CDR1 SGHVS, CDR2 FQNEAQ.

The table lists this clone with a count of one. The CDR3 nucleotides read TGTGCCAGCAGTTTAATCCCCACAGATACGCAGTATTTT. It yields the protein CASSLIPTDTQYF. The V gene is TRBV27, the J gene TRBJ2-3; D is undetermined. Germline CDR1 and CDR2: MNHEY and SMNVEV (reference sequence). CDR3 length: 13 residues. Trimming took off 2 bases at V and 2 bases at J, with 5 bases between the two ends.

V is TRBV4-1 and J is TRBJ2-7, with no clear D. The germline gives CDR1 MGHRA, CDR2 YSYEKL. This CDR3 region has 15 residues. Between the trimmed V and J ends, which lost 0 bases and 0 bases, there was a span of 9 bases. CDR3 sequence: CASSQETLSSYEQYF. CDR3 nucleotide sequence: TGCGCCAGCAGCCAAGAGACCCTAAGCTCCTACGAGCAGTACTTC.

The V gene is TRBV7-8, the J gene TRBJ1-6, with 11 positions matching TRBD1. Germline CDR1 SGHVS, CDR2 FQNEAQ. The CDR3 spans 15 residues. The J segment lost 9 bases and the V segment lost 5 bases, leaving 6 bases of the junction unmatched. The CDR3: CASSLGQGAASPLHF. The CDR3 DNA sequence: TGTGCCAGCAGCCTAGGACAGGGGGCCGCTTCACCCCTCCACTTT.

This clone was counted a single time. This rearrangement joins TRBV4-1 to TRBJ2-7; the D gene is possibly TRBD2 (5 bases). CDR1 MGHRA and CDR2 YSYEKL come from the germline V gene. V was trimmed by 6 bases and J by 2 bases, leaving 11 bases between them. This CDR3 contains 13 residues. CDR3 bases: TGCGCCAGCAGTCGGACTCCAACCTACGAGCAGTACTTC. It yields the protein CASSRTPTYEQYF.

The V call is TRBV19, the J call TRBJ1-3; TRBD1 is a possible D gene (6 bases). The CDR3 has 17 amino acids. Germline V gives CDR1 LNHDA, CDR2 SQIVND (reference sequence). V lost 3 bases, J lost 3 bases, and 18 bases lay in between. The CDR3 nucleotides read TGTGCCAGTAGTATTAGGGGTAGGGGGGCGGTTGGAAACACCATATATTTT. Translating it yields CASSIRGRGAVGNTIYF.

The V call is TRBV4-1, the J call TRBJ2-2; D is undetermined. The V gene's germline CDR1 is MGHRA and CDR2 YSYEKL. The CDR3 totals 17 residues. Deletions cut 3 bases from V and 0 bases from J, with 14 bases between. CDR3 residues: CASSQVVVAANTGELFF. The DNA of the CDR3 is TGCGCCAGCAGCCAGGTCGTGGTAGCCGCGAACACCGGGGAGCTGTTTTTT.